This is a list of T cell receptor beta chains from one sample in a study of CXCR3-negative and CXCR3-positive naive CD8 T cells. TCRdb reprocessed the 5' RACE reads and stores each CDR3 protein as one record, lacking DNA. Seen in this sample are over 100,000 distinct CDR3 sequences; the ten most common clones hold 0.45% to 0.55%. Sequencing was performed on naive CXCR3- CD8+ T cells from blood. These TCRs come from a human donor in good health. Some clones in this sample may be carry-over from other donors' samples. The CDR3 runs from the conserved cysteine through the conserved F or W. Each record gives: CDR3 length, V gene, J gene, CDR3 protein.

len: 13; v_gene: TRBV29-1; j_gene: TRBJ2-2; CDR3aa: CSGRQPNTGELFF
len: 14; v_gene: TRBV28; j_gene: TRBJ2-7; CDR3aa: CASSFRSGRYEQYF
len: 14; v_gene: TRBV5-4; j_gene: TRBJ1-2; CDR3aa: CASSLAPGFYGYTF
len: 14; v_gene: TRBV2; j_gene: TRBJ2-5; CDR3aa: CASSAEGGQETQYF
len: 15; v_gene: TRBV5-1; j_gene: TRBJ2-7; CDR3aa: CASSFTSGSSREQYF
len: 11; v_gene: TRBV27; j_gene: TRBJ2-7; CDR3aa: CATTFGYEQYF
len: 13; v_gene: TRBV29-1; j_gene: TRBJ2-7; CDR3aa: CSVGTASSYEQYF
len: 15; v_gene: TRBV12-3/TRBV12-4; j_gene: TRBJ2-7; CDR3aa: CASSSALAPGYEQYF
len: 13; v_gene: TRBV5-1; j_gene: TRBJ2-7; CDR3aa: CASSPRDIYEQYF
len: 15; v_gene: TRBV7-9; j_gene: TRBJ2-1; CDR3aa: CASSPGQGALVEQFF
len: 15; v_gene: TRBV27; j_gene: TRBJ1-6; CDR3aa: CASSPTGGLGSPLQF
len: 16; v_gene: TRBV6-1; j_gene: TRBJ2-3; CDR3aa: CASSEAWTESSDTQYF
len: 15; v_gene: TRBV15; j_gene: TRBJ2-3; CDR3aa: CATSRSGSSTDTQYF
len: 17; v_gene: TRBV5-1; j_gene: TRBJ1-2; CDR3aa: CASSFRAAGELVDGYTF
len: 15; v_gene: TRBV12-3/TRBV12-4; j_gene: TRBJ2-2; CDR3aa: CASSSRDRVERELFF
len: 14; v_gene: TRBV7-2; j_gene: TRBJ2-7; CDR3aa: CASSSDAGHVEQYF
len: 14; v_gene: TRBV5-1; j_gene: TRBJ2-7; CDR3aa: CASRLGQGAYEQYF
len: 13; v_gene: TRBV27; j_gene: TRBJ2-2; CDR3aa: CATARTGTGELFF
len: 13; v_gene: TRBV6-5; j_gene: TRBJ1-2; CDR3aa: CASSQQGVSGYTF
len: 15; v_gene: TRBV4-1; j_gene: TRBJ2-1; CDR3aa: CASSQDQGNYNEQFF
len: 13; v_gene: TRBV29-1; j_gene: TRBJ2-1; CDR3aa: CSVGGGLYNEQFF
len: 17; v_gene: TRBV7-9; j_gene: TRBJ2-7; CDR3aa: CASSFPRSGSQPYEQYF
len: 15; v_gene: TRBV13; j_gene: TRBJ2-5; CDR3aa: CASSLDRDREETQYF
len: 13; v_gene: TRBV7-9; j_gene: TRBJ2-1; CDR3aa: CASSSYLDNEQFF
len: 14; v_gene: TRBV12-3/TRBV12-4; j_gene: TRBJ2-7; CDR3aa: CASRPEQGGGEQYF
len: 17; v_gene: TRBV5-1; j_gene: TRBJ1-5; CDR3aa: CASSLELSGQSNQPQHF
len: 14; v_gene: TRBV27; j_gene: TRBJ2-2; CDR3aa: CASSLGLNTGELFF
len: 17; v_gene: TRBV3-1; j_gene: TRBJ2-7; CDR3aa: CASSQDQAGPFRDEQYF
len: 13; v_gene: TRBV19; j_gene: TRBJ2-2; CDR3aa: CASRLGTTGELFF
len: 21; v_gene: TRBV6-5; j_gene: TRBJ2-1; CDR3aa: CASSPKPGLAGGSSSYNEQFF
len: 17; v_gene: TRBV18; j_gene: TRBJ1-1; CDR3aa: CASSPRDRVFMNTEAFF
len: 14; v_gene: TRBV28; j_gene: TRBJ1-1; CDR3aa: CASSFDSTYTEAFF
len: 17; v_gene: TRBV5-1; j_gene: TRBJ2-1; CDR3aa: CASSWGLAGVAGNEQFF
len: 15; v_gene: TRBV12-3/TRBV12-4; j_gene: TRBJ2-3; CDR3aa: CASSLDRGDPDTQYF
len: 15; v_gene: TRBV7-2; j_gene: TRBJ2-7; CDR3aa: CASSFYSGSAYEQYF
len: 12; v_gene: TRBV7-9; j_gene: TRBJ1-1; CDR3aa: CASSLSGTQAFF
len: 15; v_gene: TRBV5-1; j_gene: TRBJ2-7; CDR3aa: CASSLGQYSTYEQYF
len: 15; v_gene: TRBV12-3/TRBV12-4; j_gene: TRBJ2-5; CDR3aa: CASSTGFRTGETQYF
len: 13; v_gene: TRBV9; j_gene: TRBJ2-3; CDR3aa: CASTSGSTDTQYF
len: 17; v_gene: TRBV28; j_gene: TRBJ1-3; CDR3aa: CASSLTGKTGPGNTIYF
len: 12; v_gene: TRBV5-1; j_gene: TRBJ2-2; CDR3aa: CTSSGSAGELFF
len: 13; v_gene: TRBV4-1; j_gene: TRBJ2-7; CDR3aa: CASSLRSTGEQYF
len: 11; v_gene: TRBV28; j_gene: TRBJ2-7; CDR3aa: CASTFLGEQYF
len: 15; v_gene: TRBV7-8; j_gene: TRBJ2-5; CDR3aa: CASSSREGSQETQYF
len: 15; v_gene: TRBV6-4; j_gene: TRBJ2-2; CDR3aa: CASSEVAANTGELFF
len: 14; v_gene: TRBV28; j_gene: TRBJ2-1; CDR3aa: CASSPGLAVNEQFF
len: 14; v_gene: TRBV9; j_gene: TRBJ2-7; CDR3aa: CASSLGGQGHEQYF
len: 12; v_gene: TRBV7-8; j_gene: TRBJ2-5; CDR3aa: CASSSTEETQYF
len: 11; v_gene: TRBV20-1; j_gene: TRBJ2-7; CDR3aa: CSALQGYEQYF
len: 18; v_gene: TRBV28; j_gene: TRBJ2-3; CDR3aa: CASSFLAGGPTSTDTQYF
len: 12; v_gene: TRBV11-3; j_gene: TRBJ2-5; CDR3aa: CASSGSGETQYF
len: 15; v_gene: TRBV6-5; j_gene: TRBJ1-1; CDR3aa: CASSYTGGRRTEAFF
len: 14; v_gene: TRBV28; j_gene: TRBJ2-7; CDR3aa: CASSSDDTSYEQYF
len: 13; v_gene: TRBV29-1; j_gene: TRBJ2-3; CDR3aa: CSVSDRLTDTQYF
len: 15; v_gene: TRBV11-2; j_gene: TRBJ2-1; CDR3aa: CASSFLAGGTDEQFF
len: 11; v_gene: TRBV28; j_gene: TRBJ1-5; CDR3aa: CASSRNQPQHF
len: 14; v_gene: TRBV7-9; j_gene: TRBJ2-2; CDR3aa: CASRGGHVTGELFF
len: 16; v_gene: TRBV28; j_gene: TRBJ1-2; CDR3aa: CASSLTSGVVYYGYTF